This TCR beta chain appears in the sequencing data of a study of T cell responses to AZD1222 COVID-19 vaccine. Broader study findings: It was only a handful of AZD1222 recipients who were seropositive at baseline.

CDR1 and CDR2 from the germline V gene are SGDLS and YYNGEE. This CDR3 region has 16 residues. The ends lost 4 bases at V and 0 bases at J; junction bases unmatched: 5. Of note for this clone: Its antigen is as yet unknown.

TCRdb's table, derived via immunoSEQ multiplex PCR, lists solely in-frame clones and lacks some. There are more than 80,000 clones in the sample; roughly nine tenths occur only once, and about 2.5% lies in the top ten. Doses given second, at about 4 or about 12 weeks, were pooled. This TCR derives from an adult who received the AZD1222 COVID-19 vaccine. This rearrangement joins TRBV9 to TRBJ2-2, with 8 bases matching TRBD1. Sample: peripheral blood, taken 28 days after the second AZD1222 dose. CDR3 residues: CASSPRTGTNTGELFF. The CDR3, as DNA: TGTGCCAGCAGCCCCCGGACAGGGACGAACACCGGGGAGCTGTTTTTT.